This T cell receptor beta chain was profiled in a study of OX40 agonist ivuxolimab in advanced cancers. Study-level background: It was permissible to have had prior anti-PD-1, anti-PD-L1 or anti-CTLA-4 therapy, and more than 30% had some. Findings of the study overall: In CD8+ T cells, expanded clones were on average more numerous than in CD4+. Clonal expansion from baseline to week 6 occurred in both CD4+ and CD8+ T cells. Among the least clonally expanded were partial responders at 0.1-3.0 mg/kg.

In regard to this clone: Its specificity is unknown.

Assay: immunoSEQ multiplex PCR; the TCRdb copy retains only in-frame clones and omits some. The table lists tens of thousands of clones, about 91% of them singletons, with approximately 2.5% in the top ten. CDR1 MNHNY and CDR2 SVGAGI come from the germline V gene (reference sequence). The V end was cut by 10 bases, the J end by 1 base, with 9 bases between. There are 12 residues in the CDR3. This sequence joins TRBV6-6 and TRBJ2-3, with no clear D. Sample: CD4+ or CD8+ T cells sorted from blood, taken in a trial of the OX40 agonist ivuxolimab. The sequence came from an adult with an advanced solid tumor such as melanoma, head and neck, liver or kidney cancer. CDR3 protein: CAISAGTDTQYF. CDR3 nucleotide sequence: TGTGCCATCTCGGCGGGCACAGATACGCAGTATTTT.